Following are 25 T cell receptor beta chains from one sample sequenced in a study of blood T cell repertoires in COVID-19. Profiled with immunoSEQ multiplex PCR; TCRdb holds only in-frame clones, not every one. The sample has about 220,000 clones; around 84% are singletons. Specimen: peripheral blood. These receptors originate from a human donor in a cohort sampled during active COVID-19.

In this sample, this clone turned up a few times. The CDR3 sequence: CASSRDRNEQFF. The CDR3 DNA reads TGTGCCAGCTCACGAGACAGGAATGAGCAGTTCTTC. The genes are TRBV18 and TRBJ2-1; a possible D gene is TRBD1 (6 bases). The CDR3 is 12 residues long. V shed 4 bases and J shed 7 bases, with 8 bases lying between them. The germline gives CDR1 KGHSH, CDR2 LQKENI.

The rearrangement joins TRBV3-1 (or the pseudogene TRBV3-2) to TRBJ2-7, with TRBD1 as a possible D gene (5 bases). This CDR3 comprises 15 residues. Germline CDR1 LGHDT, CDR2 YNNKEL (reference sequence). The ends were cut back, 0 bases at V and 4 bases at J, with 13 bases in the middle. The CDR3 here is CASSQEGRRTYEQYF. The CDR3 region has the DNA TGTGCCAGCAGCCAAGAGGGGCGCAGGACATACGAGCAGTACTTC.

By share of the sample, this clone is medium-sized. This sequence joins TRBV10-3 and TRBJ2-3; D possibly corresponds to TRBD2 (6 bases). CDR3 length equals 16 residues. V lost 3 bases, J lost 1 base, and 14 bases lay in between. In germline, CDR1 is ENHRY, CDR2 SYGVKD. The CDR3: CAISDHLALGTDTQYF. In DNA, the CDR3 is TGTGCCATCAGTGACCATCTAGCGTTGGGCACAGATACGCAGTATTTT.

The chain is built from TRBV5-1 and TRBJ2-7; 8 nucleotides match TRBD1. CDR3 length equals 17 residues. J gave up 2 bases and V 0 bases, and 10 bases lay outside the gene matches. Per the germline V gene, CDR1 is SGHRS and CDR2 is YFSETQ. The DNA for the CDR3 is TGCGCCAGCAGCTTGGCTTCGGACAGGGAAATACCCTACGAGCAGTACTTC. Translating gives CASSLASDREIPYEQYF.

The V gene is TRBV20-1, the J gene TRBJ2-7; D is undetermined. CDR1 and CDR2 from the germline V gene are DFQATT and SNEGSKA (reference sequence). Trimming took off 3 bases at V and 3 bases at J, with 6 bases between the two ends. This CDR3 has 11 amino acids. Here the CDR3 DNA reads TGCAGTGCTAGGAACGGCTACGAGCAGTACTTC. Translated: CSARNGYEQYF.

This clone appeared once. V is TRBV9 and J is TRBJ1-4; D not resolved. CDR1 and CDR2 from the germline V gene are SGDLS and YYNGEE. CDR3 size: 16 residues. V was trimmed by 3 bases and J by 5 bases, leaving 17 bases between them. DNA for the CDR3: TGTGCCAGCAGCGGTCTGGCTGAGGGAGAGAATGAAAAACTGTTTTTT. Amino acid sequence: CASSGLAEGENEKLFF.

J is TRBJ1-3 and V is TRBV3-1 (or the pseudogene TRBV3-2), with D perhaps TRBD1 (5 bases). V shed 4 bases and J shed 4 bases, with 11 bases lying between them. The germline CDR1 and CDR2 sequences are LGHDT and YNNKEL (reference sequence). The CDR3 covers 14 residues. CDR3 region: CASSPRDGGNTIYF. The CDR3 DNA reads TGTGCCAGCAGCCCGCGGGACGGCGGAAACACCATATATTTT.

This clone was found a few times. The V and J genes are TRBV28 and TRBJ1-2, with 7 nucleotides matching TRBD1. The CDR3 sequence is 15 residues long. Germline V gene data show CDR1 as MDHEN and CDR2 as SYDVKM. V shed 5 bases and J 4 bases; nucleotides not matched to a gene: 10. CDR3 sequence (DNA): TGTGCCAGCAGTCCCCCCCACGGACAGGTCTATGGCTACACCTTC. It yields the protein CASSPPHGQVYGYTF.

V usage is TRBV27 and J usage is TRBJ2-1, with 12 bases fitting TRBD2. Per the germline V gene, CDR1 is MNHEY and CDR2 is SMNVEV (reference sequence). This CDR3 is 18 amino acids long. The V gene end was trimmed by 7 bases and the J gene end by 0 bases; junction bases not matched to a gene: 10. CDR3 amino acids: CASNTGLAGTSSYNEQFF. The CDR3 nucleotides read TGTGCCAGCAACACGGGACTAGCGGGTACCAGCTCCTACAATGAGCAGTTCTTC.

The gene calls are TRBV6-5 and TRBJ1-2; TRBD1 agrees at 11 bases. The CDR3 contains 15 residues. CDR1 is MNHEY, CDR2 SVGAGI, per germline. Trimming cost V 11 bases and J 3 bases; bases outside gene matches: 11. The CDR3 DNA follows: TGTGCCGGCTTCAATCCGGGACAGGGGGACTATGGCTACACCTTC. As protein: CAGFNPGQGDYGYTF.

This chain uses TRBV3-1 (or the pseudogene TRBV3-2) with TRBJ1-2; a possible D gene is TRBD1 (5 bases). The CDR3 length is 13 residues. In germline, CDR1 is LGHDT, CDR2 YNNKEL (reference sequence). Trimming stripped 6 bases from V and 8 bases from J, with 16 bases between. The DNA of the CDR3 is TGTGCCAGCAGGGGGCCCCGGGCCAGCGGCTACACCTTC. Protein product: CASRGPRASGYTF.

The CDR3 is CASSPQGAYNEQFF. The CDR3 DNA sequence: TGTGCCAGCAGCCCTCAGGGGGCCTACAATGAGCAGTTCTTC. The chain employs TRBV7-2 and TRBJ2-1, with 7 bases lining up with TRBD1. The V segment lost 5 bases and the J segment 2 bases; nucleotides outside the gene matches: 3. CDR3 size: 14 residues. Germline CDR1 reads SGHTA; CDR2 reads FQGNSA.

The chain's CDR3 is CACGDKLGATNEKLFF. The CDR3 region has the DNA TGTGCCTGCGGGGACAAGTTAGGAGCAACTAATGAAAAACTGTTTTTT. The chain couples TRBV30 to TRBJ1-4; perhaps TRBD1 as D (6 bases). Germline CDR1 is GTSNPN and CDR2 is SVGIG (reference sequence). This CDR3 region has 16 residues. V shed 6 bases and J shed 0 bases, with 17 bases lying between them.

The rearrangement links TRBV13 to TRBJ2-7; 8 bases map to TRBD1. Germline V gene data show CDR1 as PRHDT and CDR2 as FYEKMQ (reference sequence). The ends lost 6 bases at V and 5 bases at J; junction bases unmatched: 12. The CDR3 loop spans 15 amino acids. CDR3 sequence: CASRPRGTGRNEQYF. The CDR3 DNA follows: TGTGCCAGCAGACCCCGCGGGACAGGTCGGAACGAGCAGTACTTC.

The chain joins TRBV25-1 to TRBJ2-5; TRBD2 is a possible D gene (6 bases). The CDR3 is 16 residues long. V lost 6 bases to trimming and J lost 5 bases, with 22 bases between them. Germline V gene lookup returns CDR1 MGHDK and CDR2 SYGVNS. The DNA of the CDR3 is TGTGCCAGCAGCACCTACCCGACTAGTATCGGGGAGACCCAGTACTTC. Translated: CASSTYPTSIGETQYF.

Concerning this clone: The junction and the germline gene differ at one end; a read error may be behind it. The chain recombines TRBV7-7 with TRBJ2-1; 12 bases match TRBD1. CDR1 and CDR2 (germline): SSHAT, FNYEAQ (reference sequence). The CDR3 spans 17 residues. The CDR3 DNA follows: TGTGCTAGCAGCTTAGAGGCGGGACAGGGGGCTTACAATGAGCAGTTCTTC. It translates to CASSLEAGQGAYNEQFF.

This chain joins TRBV28 and TRBJ1-4; D not certain. V lost 1 base and J 3 bases, leaving 9 bases between the germline ends. The germline V gene encodes CDR1 MDHEN and CDR2 SYDVKM. The CDR3 covers 15 residues. DNA for the CDR3: TGTGCCAGCAGTTTATCTGCCGGGGCTAATGAAAAACTGTTTTTT. The encoded protein is CASSLSAGANEKLFF.

The chain uses TRBV27 and TRBJ1-2; unclear D gene. CDR3 size: 14 residues. The V gene lost 3 bases and the J gene lost 6 bases, with 14 bases spanning the gap. Germline CDR1 reads MNHEY; CDR2 reads SMNVEV (reference sequence). DNA of the CDR3: TGTGCCAGCAGTTTCGTCCCGTTTAGTAATGGCTACACCTTC. Its translation is CASSFVPFSNGYTF.

V usage is TRBV19 and J usage is TRBJ2-7, with D maybe TRBD2 (6 bases). In germline, CDR1 is LNHDA, CDR2 SQIVND (reference sequence). This CDR3 spans 13 amino acids. The V end was cut by 7 bases, the J end by 6 bases, with 16 bases between. DNA for the CDR3: TGTGCCAGTACCAGGGACCTCGGGAGCGAGCAGTACTTC. Its protein is CASTRDLGSEQYF. Complete variable domain (other parts from reference TRBV19 and TRBJ2-7): DGGITQSPKYLFRKEGQNVTLSCEQNLNHDAMYWYRQDPGQGLRLIYYSQIVNDFQKGDIAEGYSVSREKKESFPLTVTSAQKNPTAFYLCASTRDLGSEQYFGPGTRLTVT.

This clone was detected a few times. V gene TRBV19 combines with J gene TRBJ1-5; D unclear. The CDR3 covers 16 residues. The V and J ends lost 8 bases and 0 bases respectively, with 17 bases between them. CDR1 is LNHDA, CDR2 SQIVND, per germline (reference sequence). In DNA form, the CDR3 reads TGTGCCAGTGTTGACATCCTGGACTCTAGCAATCAGCCCCAGCATTTT. It yields the protein CASVDILDSSNQPQHF.

The rearrangement links TRBV19 to TRBJ2-7; 7 bases are shared with TRBD2. V lost 1 base, J lost 5 bases, and 11 bases stayed unmatched. The germline V gene has CDR1 LNHDA and CDR2 SQIVND (reference sequence). This CDR3 region has 16 residues. The CDR3 nucleotides read TGTGCCAGTAGTATAGGGCCTAGCGGACTCGGGCACGAGCAGTACTTC. Residues: CASSIGPSGLGHEQYF.

The chain links TRBV10-3 to TRBJ1-1; 8 bases are a match to TRBD1. The CDR3 length is 14 residues. Per the germline V gene, CDR1 is ENHRY and CDR2 is SYGVKD. V gave up 6 bases and J gave up 1 base; unmatched junction bases: 4. CDR3 nucleotide sequence: TGTGCCATCAGGTCACAGGGGGAGAACACTGAAGCTTTCTTT. This translates into CAIRSQGENTEAFF.

This clone is medium-sized. Its ends do not fully match the called genes, so a read error is possible. The chain recombines TRBV9 with TRBJ2-1, with D possibly TRBD1 on 5 matching bases. The CDR3 runs to 12 residues. CDR1 is SGDLS, CDR2 YYNGEE, per germline. Written as DNA, the CDR3 is TGTGCCAGCAGTGCACCTCAGGGCGCCTGGATCTTC. It yields the protein CASSAPQGAWIF. Filled out from reference TRBV9 and TRBJ2-1, the complete variable domain reads DSGVTQTPKHLITATGQRVTLRCSPRSGDLSVYWYQQSLDQGLQFLIQYYNGEERAKGNILERFSAQQFPDLHSELNLSSLELGDSALYFCASSAPQGAWIFGPGTRLTVL.

The chain joins TRBV4-3 to TRBJ1-2; D is undetermined. Germline V lookup: CDR1 LGHNA, CDR2 YSLEER. The ends were cut back, 4 bases at V and 8 bases at J, with 20 bases in the middle. The CDR3 is 15 residues long. CDR3 sequence reads: CASSRNNLGVEGYTF. CDR3 DNA: TGCGCCAGCAGCCGCAATAACCTAGGAGTGGAGGGCTACACCTTC.

A few counts support this clone. The DNA of the CDR3 is TGTGCCACCAGCCTTATCAGGACTCTGAAAAGGGACTATGGCTACACCTTC. It specifies CATSLIRTLKRDYGYTF. V gene TRBV15 combines with J gene TRBJ1-2; D ambiguous. Germline V gives CDR1 LNHNV, CDR2 YYDKDF (reference sequence). V was cut by 5 bases and J by 3 bases, with 22 bases left in between. The CDR3 is 17 residues long.